A selection of T cell receptor beta chains follows, all from one sample in a study of CD8+ T cells in alopecia areata. Generated by immunoSEQ multiplex PCR, the TCRdb table keeps only in-frame clones and is missing some. The sample holds 150,000 or so clones, about 72% seen once. The specimen comprised CD8+ T cells sorted from blood, sampled at week 0. Every receptor here comes from a human donor with alopecia areata. CDR3s include the opening cysteine and the closing phenylalanine or tryptophan. Each record gives: V gene, J gene, clone size, D gene, CDR3 protein, CDR3 DNA. D genes are given only for firm matches. Expanded clones are given a class, and other clones once, few, many or no size at all.

v_gene: TRBV7-9; j_gene: TRBJ1-2; abundance: -; d_gene: TRBD1; CDR3aa: CASRSGDRSNYGYTF; CDR3nt: TGTGCCAGCAGATCGGGGGACAGATCAAACTATGGCTACACCTTC
v_gene: TRBV5-1; j_gene: TRBJ2-3; abundance: -; d_gene: -; CDR3aa: CASSPDYGTDTQYF; CDR3nt: TGCGCCAGCAGCCCGGACTATGGGACAGATACGCAGTATTTT
v_gene: TRBV7-9; j_gene: TRBJ2-3; abundance: -; d_gene: TRBD1; CDR3aa: CASSIRIRQGTDTQYF; CDR3nt: TGTGCCAGCAGCATACGAATAAGACAGGGAACAGATACGCAGTATTTT
v_gene: TRBV7-8; j_gene: TRBJ2-7; abundance: -; d_gene: -; CDR3aa: CASSFEGPYEQYF; CDR3nt: TGTGCCAGCAGCTTTGAGGGGCCCTACGAGCAGTACTTC
v_gene: TRBV4-1; j_gene: TRBJ1-1; abundance: -; d_gene: TRBD1; CDR3aa: CASSQDAQGTTEAFF; CDR3nt: TGCGCCAGCAGCCAAGACGCACAGGGGACCACTGAAGCTTTCTTT
v_gene: TRBV14; j_gene: TRBJ1-2; abundance: -; d_gene: -; CDR3aa: CASSQEWDLYGYTF; CDR3nt: TGTGCCAGCAGCCAAGAATGGGACCTCTATGGCTACACCTTC
v_gene: TRBV29-1; j_gene: TRBJ1-1; abundance: -; d_gene: -; CDR3aa: CSVEVGGNVAFF; CDR3nt: TGCAGCGTTGAAGTTGGCGGGAATGTAGCTTTCTTT
v_gene: TRBV19; j_gene: TRBJ2-3; abundance: -; d_gene: TRBD1; CDR3aa: CASSSRGRSTDTQYF; CDR3nt: TGTGCCAGTAGTTCCAGGGGGCGAAGCACAGATACGCAGTATTTT
v_gene: TRBV27; j_gene: TRBJ2-4; abundance: -; d_gene: -; CDR3aa: CASSSREAGIQYF; CDR3nt: TGTGCCAGCAGTTCCAGGGAGGCAGGGATTCAGTACTTC
v_gene: TRBV7-9; j_gene: TRBJ1-4; abundance: -; d_gene: -; CDR3aa: CASSLAPPTNEKLFF; CDR3nt: TGTGCCAGCAGCTTGGCGCCGCCAACTAATGAAAAACTGTTTTTT
v_gene: TRBV28; j_gene: TRBJ2-3; abundance: -; d_gene: TRBD1; CDR3aa: CASSGGTGHTDTQYF; CDR3nt: TGTGCCAGCAGTGGAGGGACAGGCCACACAGATACGCAGTATTTT
v_gene: TRBV2; j_gene: TRBJ1-5; abundance: -; d_gene: -; CDR3aa: CASSGRGAYNSNQPQHF; CDR3nt: TGTGCCAGCAGCGGGAGAGGGGCCTATAATAGCAATCAGCCCCAGCATTTT
v_gene: TRBV29-1; j_gene: TRBJ2-3; abundance: few; d_gene: TRBD2; CDR3aa: CSVVLAGGLGTQYF; CDR3nt: TGCAGCGTTGTTCTAGCGGGGGGCCTCGGTACGCAGTATTTT
v_gene: TRBV13; j_gene: TRBJ2-1; abundance: -; d_gene: -; CDR3aa: CASSGLSEQFF; CDR3nt: TGTGCCAGCAGCGGACTTTCTGAGCAGTTCTTC
v_gene: TRBV4-1; j_gene: TRBJ2-7; abundance: -; d_gene: -; CDR3aa: CASSPPGTYYEQYF; CDR3nt: TGCGCCAGCAGCCCCCCCGGGACCTACTACGAGCAGTACTTC
v_gene: TRBV27; j_gene: TRBJ2-3; abundance: -; d_gene: -; CDR3aa: CASSFSDRDTQYF; CDR3nt: TGTGCCAGCAGTTTTTCTGACCGAGATACGCAGTATTTT
v_gene: TRBV2; j_gene: TRBJ1-2; abundance: -; d_gene: -; CDR3aa: CASSVVTSEGYTF; CDR3nt: TGTGCCAGCAGTGTTGTGACATCCGAAGGCTACACCTTC
v_gene: TRBV7-9; j_gene: TRBJ2-7; abundance: -; d_gene: -; CDR3aa: CASLPVKGDEQYF; CDR3nt: TGTGCCAGCCTCCCGGTCAAGGGGGACGAGCAGTACTTC
v_gene: TRBV23-1; j_gene: TRBJ1-5; abundance: -; d_gene: TRBD1; CDR3aa: CASSQSGTGGNGQPQHF; CDR3nt: TGCGCCAGCAGTCAGTCCGGGACAGGGGGAAATGGTCAGCCCCAGCATTTT
v_gene: TRBV15; j_gene: TRBJ2-1; abundance: -; d_gene: TRBD1; CDR3aa: CATSTEGGVDEQFF; CDR3nt: TGTGCCACCAGCACTGAAGGGGGCGTAGATGAGCAGTTCTTC
v_gene: TRBV6-4; j_gene: TRBJ2-2; abundance: -; d_gene: -; CDR3aa: CASSDSSAGELFF; CDR3nt: TGTGCCAGCAGTGACTCTAGCGCCGGGGAGCTGTTTTTT
v_gene: TRBV27; j_gene: TRBJ1-5; abundance: few; d_gene: TRBD1; CDR3aa: CASGTGVWSNQPQHF; CDR3nt: TGTGCCAGCGGGACAGGGGTATGGAGCAATCAGCCCCAGCATTTT
v_gene: TRBV13; j_gene: TRBJ2-3; abundance: -; d_gene: TRBD2; CDR3aa: CASNEDGTRDTQYF; CDR3nt: TGTGCCAGCAACGAGGACGGGACTAGAGATACGCAGTATTTT
v_gene: TRBV9; j_gene: TRBJ1-1; abundance: once; d_gene: TRBD1; CDR3aa: CASSARQGATDEAFF; CDR3nt: TGTGCCAGCAGCGCGCGACAGGGGGCAACAGATGAAGCTTTCTTT
v_gene: TRBV12-5; j_gene: TRBJ2-5; abundance: -; d_gene: -; CDR3aa: CASGNENYHPDRETQYF; CDR3nt: TGTGCTAGTGGCAACGAAAACTACCATCCGGATCGGGAGACCCAGTACTTC
v_gene: TRBV7-7; j_gene: TRBJ2-1; abundance: -; d_gene: -; CDR3aa: CASSLVGGRGDEQFF; CDR3nt: TGTGCTAGCAGCTTAGTTGGGGGCCGGGGGGATGAGCAGTTCTTC
v_gene: TRBV27; j_gene: TRBJ2-7; abundance: -; d_gene: TRBD1; CDR3aa: CASSPTGYSYEQYF; CDR3nt: TGTGCCAGCAGTCCGACAGGGTATTCCTACGAGCAGTACTTC
v_gene: TRBV6-6; j_gene: TRBJ1-5; abundance: -; d_gene: -; CDR3aa: CASSYSLNQPQHF; CDR3nt: TGTGCCAGCAGTTACAGCCTCAATCAGCCCCAGCATTTT
v_gene: TRBV9; j_gene: TRBJ2-2; abundance: -; d_gene: -; CDR3aa: CASRAGNTGELFF; CDR3nt: TGTGCCAGCCGAGCGGGGAACACCGGGGAGCTGTTTTTT
v_gene: TRBV30; j_gene: TRBJ1-5; abundance: -; d_gene: -; CDR3aa: CAWSIGVSNQPQHF; CDR3nt: TGTGCCTGGAGTATCGGGGTTAGCAATCAGCCCCAGCATTTT
v_gene: TRBV9; j_gene: TRBJ1-3; abundance: -; d_gene: -; CDR3aa: CASSPGGNTIYF; CDR3nt: TGTGCCAGCAGCCCAGGTGGAAACACCATATATTTT
v_gene: TRBV11-3; j_gene: TRBJ2-7; abundance: -; d_gene: TRBD1; CDR3aa: CASSPASGTGGYYEQYF; CDR3nt: TGTGCCAGCAGCCCGGCTTCGGGGACAGGGGGCTACTACGAGCAGTACTTC
v_gene: TRBV5-1; j_gene: TRBJ2-7; abundance: -; d_gene: -; CDR3aa: CASSLWTSYEQYF; CDR3nt: TGCGCCAGCAGCTTGTGGACCTCCTACGAGCAGTACTTC
v_gene: TRBV5-6; j_gene: TRBJ2-7; abundance: -; d_gene: TRBD1; CDR3aa: CASSSSDRIHEQYF; CDR3nt: TGTGCCAGCAGCTCCTCGGACAGGATCCACGAGCAGTACTTC
v_gene: TRBV12-5; j_gene: TRBJ1-2; abundance: few; d_gene: -; CDR3aa: CASEHGTPNYGYTF; CDR3nt: TGTGCTAGTGAGCACGGGACTCCCAACTATGGCTACACCTTC
v_gene: TRBV5-1; j_gene: TRBJ2-7; abundance: -; d_gene: -; CDR3aa: CASSLGQPFFYEQYF; CDR3nt: TGCGCCAGCAGCTTGGGACAGCCCTTTTTCTACGAGCAGTACTTC
v_gene: TRBV7-9; j_gene: TRBJ2-6; abundance: -; d_gene: -; CDR3aa: CASSTGSGARLSGANVLTF; CDR3nt: TGTGCCAGCAGCACGGGCTCCGGGGCCCGTCTCTCTGGGGCCAACGTCCTGACTTTC
v_gene: TRBV27; j_gene: TRBJ1-1; abundance: -; d_gene: -; CDR3aa: CASSYAGMNTEAFF; CDR3nt: TGTGCCAGCAGTTACGCAGGGATGAACACTGAAGCTTTCTTT
v_gene: TRBV2; j_gene: TRBJ2-7; abundance: -; d_gene: TRBD1; CDR3aa: CASSVGDRDPAWAYEQYF; CDR3nt: TGTGCCAGCAGTGTAGGAGACAGGGATCCCGCCTGGGCCTACGAGCAGTACTTC
v_gene: TRBV7-8; j_gene: TRBJ2-4; abundance: -; d_gene: TRBD1; CDR3aa: CASSSRDSDTKNIQYF; CDR3nt: TGTGCCAGCAGCTCCCGGGACAGCGACACCAAAAACATTCAGTACTTC
v_gene: TRBV7-9; j_gene: TRBJ2-2; abundance: -; d_gene: -; CDR3aa: CASSLDVSAGELFF; CDR3nt: TGTGCCAGCAGCTTAGATGTTTCCGCCGGGGAGCTGTTTTTT
v_gene: TRBV25-1; j_gene: TRBJ1-2; abundance: -; d_gene: TRBD1; CDR3aa: CASSEAGTGLYGYTF; CDR3nt: TGTGCCAGCAGTGAAGCGGGGACAGGCCTCTATGGCTACACCTTC
v_gene: TRBV25-1; j_gene: TRBJ2-1; abundance: few; d_gene: -; CDR3aa: CASSEMTVEQFF; CDR3nt: TGTGCCAGCAGTGAGATGACGGTAGAGCAGTTCTTC
v_gene: TRBV5-6; j_gene: TRBJ1-5; abundance: -; d_gene: -; CDR3aa: CASSLGYGSNQPQHF; CDR3nt: TGTGCCAGCAGCTTGGGGTACGGAAGCAATCAGCCCCAGCATTTT
v_gene: TRBV5-5; j_gene: TRBJ1-1; abundance: -; d_gene: -; CDR3aa: CASSHGQTNTEAFF; CDR3nt: TGTGCCAGCAGCCACGGACAGACTAACACTGAAGCTTTCTTT
v_gene: TRBV7-2; j_gene: TRBJ1-6; abundance: few; d_gene: TRBD1; CDR3aa: CASSPRDRGDSPLHF; CDR3nt: TGTGCCAGCAGCCCGAGGGACAGAGGGGATTCACCCCTCCACTTT
v_gene: TRBV7-9; j_gene: TRBJ2-7; abundance: -; d_gene: -; CDR3aa: CATADGLGAEQYF; CDR3nt: TGTGCAACAGCAGATGGGTTAGGGGCCGAGCAGTACTTC
v_gene: TRBV30; j_gene: TRBJ2-2; abundance: -; d_gene: -; CDR3aa: CAWSVETNTGELFF; CDR3nt: TGTGCCTGGAGTGTTGAAACGAACACCGGGGAGCTGTTTTTT
v_gene: TRBV4-1; j_gene: TRBJ2-7; abundance: once; d_gene: -; CDR3aa: CASSHPLEGLNEQYF; CDR3nt: TGCGCCAGCAGCCACCCCCTGGAGGGGCTCAACGAGCAGTACTTC
v_gene: TRBV2; j_gene: TRBJ2-3; abundance: -; d_gene: -; CDR3aa: CASLSDTQYF; CDR3nt: TGTGCCAGCCTGTCAGATACGCAGTATTTT
v_gene: TRBV4-2; j_gene: TRBJ1-5; abundance: -; d_gene: -; CDR3aa: CASSQDRYTKPQHF; CDR3nt: TGTGCCAGCAGCCAAGATCGCTATACTAAGCCCCAGCATTTT
v_gene: TRBV5-6; j_gene: TRBJ2-7; abundance: few; d_gene: -; CDR3aa: CASSQAVDWEQYF; CDR3nt: TGTGCCAGCAGCCAGGCGGTGGACTGGGAGCAGTACTTC
v_gene: TRBV5-6; j_gene: TRBJ1-5; abundance: -; d_gene: -; CDR3aa: CASSLDPSQPQHF; CDR3nt: TGTGCCAGCAGCTTGGACCCGAGTCAGCCCCAGCATTTT
v_gene: TRBV9; j_gene: TRBJ1-1; abundance: -; d_gene: -; CDR3aa: CASSPRGGGLLGTEAFF; CDR3nt: TGTGCCAGCAGCCCCCGAGGGGGAGGACTCTTGGGCACTGAAGCTTTCTTT
v_gene: TRBV7-9; j_gene: TRBJ2-5; abundance: -; d_gene: -; CDR3aa: CASSPGSIQETQYF; CDR3nt: TGTGCCAGCAGCCCCGGGTCCATCCAAGAGACCCAGTACTTC